The clone carrying this TCR beta chain was recorded at least ten times. The antigen remains unidentified. Germline loops: CDR1 ENHRY, CDR2 SYGVKD. This CDR3 comprises 15 residues. Unmatched junction bases numbered 5, after V lost 2 bases and J lost 5 bases. TCRdb processed the 5' RACE reads anew with MiXCR; each CDR3 protein has one entry. Of under 450,000 distinct CDR3 sequences listed, less than 20% are singletons. The sample is drawn from a study of identical twins. Findings and caveats of the study: Researchers reported excess low generation probability among twin-shared out-of-frame alpha sequences.

This rearrangement joins TRBV10-3 to TRBJ2-5, with 10 nucleotides matching TRBD1. This clonotype was obtained from a man in his forties or fifties in good health. The source material was naive T cells sorted from blood. The CDR3 region is CAISERDRGGETQYF. CDR3 in DNA: TGTGCCATCAGTGAGCGGGACAGGGGAGGGGAGACCCAGTACTTC.